This TCR beta chain was identified during a study of blood T cell repertoires in COVID-19. Donors were grouped by their self-reported clinical history. Donors of Cohort 3 who recovered were those that had two negative PCRs, clearance, or symptom resolution. The CDR3 consists of 14 residues. Germline values: CDR1 SEHNR, CDR2 FQNEAQ (reference sequence). Trimming removed 5 bases from V and 2 bases from J; junction bases left unmatched: 5. In the authors' methods: How many nucleated cells were present was estimated from reference gene primer amplification. Sequencing was performed with immunoSEQ multiplex PCR; in TCRdb, only in-frame clones are kept and a portion is missing. The V and J calls and clone size come from that table; D and trimming were worked out from the DNA. The sample consists of 200,000 to 250,000 clones, roughly 77% of them appearing once.

This chain links TRBV7-9 with TRBJ2-7, with 8 nucleotides matching TRBD1. This receptor was taken from a man between 40 and 49 years old who had recovered from COVID-19. Sequencing was performed on PBMCs or T cells enriched from blood (not recorded which). CDR3 amino acids: CASSPSGGPYEQYF. The CDR3 nucleotides are TGTGCCAGCAGCCCTTCAGGGGGCCCCTACGAGCAGTACTTC.